One and the same sample provided the 15 T cell receptor beta chains below, sequenced in a study of blood T cell repertoires in COVID-19 (dated by TCRdb to the early 2020s). To prepare the library, the immunoSEQ multiplex PCR assay was applied. TCRdb provides this immuneACCESS table in a form limited to in-frame rearrangements. Some clones are lacking; in checked studies, under half of them reflect an unresolved V gene, and why the rest are absent is not known. This sample is represented by over 300,000 clones; 90% of them were singletons. The ten largest account for about 6.5% of the sample. Sequenced sample: peripheral blood. The receptors were gathered from a man aged 18 to 29 with active or convalescent COVID-19.

The gene calls are TRBV28 and TRBJ2-1, with D tentatively TRBD1 (5 bases). Germline values: CDR1 MDHEN, CDR2 SYDVKM. The CDR3 contains 14 residues. V was clipped by 7 bases and J by 5 bases, with 15 bases between them. The chain's CDR3 is CASTPRQRDNEQFF. Written as DNA, the CDR3 is TGTGCCAGCACCCCCCGACAGAGAGACAATGAGCAGTTCTTC. Complete variable domain (other parts from reference TRBV28 and TRBJ2-1): DVKVTQSSRYLVKRTGEKVFLECVQDMDHENMFWYRQDPGLGLRLIYFSYDVKMKEKGDIPEGYSVSREKKERFSLILESASTNQTSMYLCASTPRQRDNEQFFGPGTRLTVL.

J is TRBJ2-5 and V is TRBV7-9; 9 bases map to TRBD2. CDR1 SEHNR and CDR2 FQNEAQ come from the germline V gene (reference sequence). V shed 5 bases, J shed 7 bases, and the junction held 23 bases outside the gene matches. The CDR3 runs 19 residues. CDR3 amino acids: CASSRAFRGRAAQWGTQYF. Here the CDR3 DNA reads TGTGCCAGCAGCCGGGCGTTTCGCGGGAGGGCCGCACAGTGGGGGACCCAGTACTTC.

The gene calls are TRBV7-3 and TRBJ2-3; 9 bases match TRBD1. The CDR3 covers 15 residues. Germline V gene lookup returns CDR1 SGHTA and CDR2 FQGTGA. V gave up 2 bases and J gave up 7 bases; unmatched junction bases: 7. The CDR3 is CASSLGGTGTNTQYF. CDR3 sequence (DNA): TGTGCCAGCAGCTTAGGAGGGACAGGGACGAATACGCAGTATTTT.

The chain uses TRBV19 and TRBJ1-2; a weak D match, TRBD1 (5 bases). V was cut by 0 bases and J by 4 bases, with 12 bases left in between. The CDR3 consists of 15 residues. Germline lookup yields CDR1 LNHDA and CDR2 SQIVND (reference sequence). CDR3 amino acids: CASSIDLGGSYGYTF. Written as DNA, the CDR3 is TGTGCCAGTAGTATAGACCTCGGGGGAAGCTATGGCTACACCTTC.

DNA for the CDR3: TGTGCCAGCAGCTTAGGGCGGGCAGAACTGTTTTTT. Residues: CASSLGRAELFF. J is TRBJ1-4 and V is TRBV11-2; D not resolved. V dropped 1 base and J dropped 12 bases, with 9 bases sitting between them. CDR1 is SGHAT, CDR2 FQNNGV, per germline. This CDR3 comprises 12 residues.

The chain combines TRBV18 with TRBJ1-6, with D possibly TRBD1 on 6 matching bases. Trimming shortened V by 6 bases and J by 6 bases, and 15 bases separated the two germline ends. The CDR3 has 15 residues. Germline lookup yields CDR1 KGHSH and CDR2 LQKENI. The CDR3 protein is CASSDQGRGNSPLHF. In nucleotides, the CDR3 is TGTGCCAGCTCGGATCAGGGCAGGGGTAATTCACCCCTCCACTTT. The whole variable domain, remainder taken from reference TRBV18 and TRBJ1-6, is NAGVMQNPRHLVRRRGQEARLRCSPMKGHSHVYWYRQLPEEGLKFMVYLQKENIIDESGMPKERFSAEFPKEGPSILRIQQVVRGDSAAYFCASSDQGRGNSPLHFGNGTRLTVT.

The rearrangement uses TRBV29-1 and TRBJ1-1, with a weak D call TRBD1 (5 bases). V was trimmed by 7 bases and J by 0 bases, leaving 12 bases between them. Looked up from germline, CDR1 is SQVTM and CDR2 is ANQGSEA. This CDR3 region has 13 residues. The CDR3 region is CSADDSLNTEAFF. The CDR3 DNA reads as TGCAGCGCCGACGACAGTCTGAACACTGAAGCTTTCTTT.

The chain employs TRBV7-2 and TRBJ1-6; D might be TRBD1 (5 bases). CDR1 is SGHTA and CDR2 is FQGNSA in the germline V gene. V gave up 2 bases and J gave up 6 bases, with 14 bases separating them. The CDR3 runs to 16 residues. In DNA form, the CDR3 reads TGTGCCAGCAGCTTACTTGGACAAATCCCTAATTCACCCCTCCACTTT. The encoded protein is CASSLLGQIPNSPLHF.

This CDR3 reads CATSRGGTGVSGYTF. The DNA of the CDR3 is TGTGCCACCAGCAGAGGTGGGACAGGGGTTTCTGGCTACACCTTC. This sequence joins TRBV15 and TRBJ1-2; 10 positions match TRBD1. V lost 1 base, J lost 7 bases, and 6 bases stayed unmatched. Germline values: CDR1 LNHNV, CDR2 YYDKDF (reference sequence). The length of the CDR3 is 15 residues.

This chain joins TRBV10-3 and TRBJ2-1; TRBD1 matches at 7 bases. The CDR3 extends over 15 amino acids. Germline CDR1 ENHRY, CDR2 SYGVKD. V trimming: 3 bases; J trimming: 2 bases; junction bases outside the gene matches: 4. The CDR3 sequence: CAISDDRVAYNEQFF. CDR3 sequence (DNA): TGTGCCATCAGTGACGACAGGGTTGCCTACAATGAGCAGTTCTTC.

In its sample, this clone was seen once. The chain combines TRBV9 with TRBJ1-2; 7 nucleotides agree with TRBD1. V was pared by 3 bases and J by 2 bases, with 7 bases of the junction left unmatched. Germline CDR1 reads SGDLS; CDR2 reads YYNGEE. The CDR3 contains 15 residues. The CDR3 spells CASSAAGGLNYGYTF. For the CDR3, the DNA is TGTGCCAGCAGCGCGGCAGGGGGGTTAAACTATGGCTACACCTTC.

The J gene is TRBJ1-6, the V gene TRBV28; D is unresolved. The CDR3 spans 17 residues. The germline CDR1 and CDR2 sequences are MDHEN and SYDVKM. V was pared by 6 bases and J by 9 bases, with 24 bases between. The CDR3 protein is CASSPGREAPLGSPLHF. DNA for the CDR3: TGTGCCAGCAGCCCCGGGAGGGAGGCTCCCTTGGGTTCACCCCTCCACTTT.

The V and J genes are TRBV3-1 (or the pseudogene TRBV3-2) and TRBJ1-3; D unclear. This CDR3 is 16 amino acids long. The germline V gene encodes CDR1 LGHDT and CDR2 YNNKEL (reference sequence). Trimming shortened V by 0 bases and J by 0 bases, and 9 bases separated the two germline ends. The DNA for the CDR3 is TGTGCCAGCAGCCAAGACAGACGGAGCTCTGGAAACACCATATATTTT. Translated, it gives CASSQDRRSSGNTIYF.

This clone appeared a few times. V and J are TRBV6-5 and TRBJ1-2, with 11 positions matching TRBD1. This CDR3 region has 15 residues. The germline V gene encodes CDR1 MNHEY and CDR2 SVGAGI. Trimming removed 5 bases from V and 3 bases from J; junction bases left unmatched: 5. The CDR3 protein is CASSTDRGRDYGYTF. The DNA for the CDR3 is TGTGCCAGCAGTACGGACAGGGGGCGCGACTATGGCTACACCTTC.

The gene calls are TRBV29-1 and TRBJ2-1; 13 positions agree with TRBD2. The CDR3 is 18 residues long. Germline V gives CDR1 SQVTM, CDR2 ANQGSEA. The junction had 8 bases not matched to a gene; V was cut back by 3 bases and J by 0 bases. The CDR3 region is CSVEGLAGFSSSYNEQFF. DNA of the CDR3: TGCAGCGTTGAGGGACTAGCGGGGTTTTCTAGCTCCTACAATGAGCAGTTCTTC.